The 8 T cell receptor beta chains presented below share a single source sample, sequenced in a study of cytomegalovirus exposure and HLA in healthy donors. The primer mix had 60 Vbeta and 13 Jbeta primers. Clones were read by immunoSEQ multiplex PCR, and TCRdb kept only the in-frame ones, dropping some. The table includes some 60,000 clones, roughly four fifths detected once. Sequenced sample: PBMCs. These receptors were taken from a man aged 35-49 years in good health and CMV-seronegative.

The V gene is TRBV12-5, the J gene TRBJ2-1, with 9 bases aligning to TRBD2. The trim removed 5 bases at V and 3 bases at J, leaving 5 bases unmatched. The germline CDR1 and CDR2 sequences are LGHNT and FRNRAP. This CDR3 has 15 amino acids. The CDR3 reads CASGPRLAVYNEQFF. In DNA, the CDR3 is TGTGCTAGTGGTCCCAGACTAGCGGTCTACAATGAGCAGTTCTTC.

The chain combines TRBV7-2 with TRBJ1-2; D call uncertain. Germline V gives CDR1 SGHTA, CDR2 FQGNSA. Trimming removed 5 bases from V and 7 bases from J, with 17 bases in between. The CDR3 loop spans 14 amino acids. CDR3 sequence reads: CASSAEWISRGYTF. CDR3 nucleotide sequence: TGTGCCAGCAGCGCGGAATGGATCAGCCGTGGCTACACCTTC.

CDR3 bases: TGCGCCAGCAGCCGAGTAACCAGGTTTTCAGGGGCTGGGGCCAACGTCCTGACTTTC. It yields the protein CASSRVTRFSGAGANVLTF. V gene TRBV4-3 combines with J gene TRBJ2-6; a possible D gene is TRBD1 (6 bases). Germline V lookup: CDR1 LGHNA, CDR2 YSLEER. With 4 bases removed from V and 2 bases from J, the gap between germline ends came to 21 bases. This CDR3 contains 19 residues.

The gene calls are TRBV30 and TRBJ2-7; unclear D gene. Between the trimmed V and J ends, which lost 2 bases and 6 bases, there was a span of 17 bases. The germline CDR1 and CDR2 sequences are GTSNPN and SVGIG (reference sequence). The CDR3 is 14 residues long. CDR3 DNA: TGTGCCTGGAGTCCCGTCCGGTACTATGGCGAGCAGTACTTC. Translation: CAWSPVRYYGEQYF.

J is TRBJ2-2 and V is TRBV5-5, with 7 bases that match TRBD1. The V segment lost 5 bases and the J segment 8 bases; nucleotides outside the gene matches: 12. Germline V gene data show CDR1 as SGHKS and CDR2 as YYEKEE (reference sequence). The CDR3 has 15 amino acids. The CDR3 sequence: CASSRMPGQMGELFF. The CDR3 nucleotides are TGTGCCAGCAGTCGTATGCCGGGACAGATGGGGGAGCTGTTTTTT. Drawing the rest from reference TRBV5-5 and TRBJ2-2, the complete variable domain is DAGVTQSPTHLIKTRGQQVTLRCSPISGHKSVSWYQQVLGQGPQFIFQYYEKEERGRGNFPDRFSARQFPNYSSELNVNALLLGDSALYLCASSRMPGQMGELFFGEGSRLTVL.

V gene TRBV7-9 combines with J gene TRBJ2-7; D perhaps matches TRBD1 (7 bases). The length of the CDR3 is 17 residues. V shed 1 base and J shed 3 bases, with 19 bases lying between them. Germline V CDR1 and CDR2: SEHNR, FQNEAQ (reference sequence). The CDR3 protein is CASSLGTGGTANYEQYF. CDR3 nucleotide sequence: TGTGCCAGCAGCTTAGGCACCGGCGGGACAGCTAACTACGAGCAGTACTTC.

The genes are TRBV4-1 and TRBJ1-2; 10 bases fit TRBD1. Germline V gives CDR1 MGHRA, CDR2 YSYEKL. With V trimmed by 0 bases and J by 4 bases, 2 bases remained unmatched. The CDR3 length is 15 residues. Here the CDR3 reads CASSQDGTGVYGYTF. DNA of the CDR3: TGCGCCAGCAGCCAAGATGGGACAGGGGTCTATGGCTACACCTTC.

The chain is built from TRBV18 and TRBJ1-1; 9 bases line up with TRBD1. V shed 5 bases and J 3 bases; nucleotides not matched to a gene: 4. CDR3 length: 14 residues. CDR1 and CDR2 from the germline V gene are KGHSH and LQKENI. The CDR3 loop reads CASSTTGGYTEAFF. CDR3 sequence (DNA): TGTGCCAGCTCAACGACAGGGGGATACACTGAAGCTTTCTTT.